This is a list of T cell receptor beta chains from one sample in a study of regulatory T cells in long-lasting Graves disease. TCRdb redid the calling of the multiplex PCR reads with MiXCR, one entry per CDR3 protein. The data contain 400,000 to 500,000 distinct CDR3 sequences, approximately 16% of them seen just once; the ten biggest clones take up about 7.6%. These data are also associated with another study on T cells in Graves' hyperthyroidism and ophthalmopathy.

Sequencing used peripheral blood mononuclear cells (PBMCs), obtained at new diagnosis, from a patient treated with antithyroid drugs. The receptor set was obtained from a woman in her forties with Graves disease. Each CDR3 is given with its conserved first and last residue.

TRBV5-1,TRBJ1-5,CASSLDGQPNQPQHF
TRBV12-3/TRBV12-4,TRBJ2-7,CASSSLDRGSVDEQYF
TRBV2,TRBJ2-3,CASSELDITDTQYF
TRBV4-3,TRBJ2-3,CASSQEWANTQYF
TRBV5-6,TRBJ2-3,CASSFGQGDTQYF
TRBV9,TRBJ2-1,CASSGREGYNEQFF
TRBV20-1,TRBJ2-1,CSGGLRRSDEQFF
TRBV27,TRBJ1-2,CASNPAGQGSHYGYTF
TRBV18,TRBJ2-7,CASSPAAGDSYEQYF
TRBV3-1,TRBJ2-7,CASSQAPGRYSYEQYF
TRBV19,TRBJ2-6,CASSIRSNSGANVLTF
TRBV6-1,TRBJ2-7,CASSEEVRDGPYEQYF
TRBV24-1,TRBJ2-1,CATSDSSRDNEQFF
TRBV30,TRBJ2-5,CAWEAGTGVLQETQYF
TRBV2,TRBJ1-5,CASSESSSGKQPQHF